One T cell receptor beta chain is described in this entry. What it binds is not known. This clone may be a read error of a much larger clone one base away. This sample stems from a study of Graves' ophthalmopathy and Graves' hyperthyroidism. Across the whole study: Investigators collected peripheral blood at initial diagnosis, before any treatment was given. Study observations and caveats: Ophthalmopathy progression cases were predicted by the model with roughly 68% sensitivity and roughly 72% specificity.

Amplification from RNA transcripts yielded the TCR beta CDR3 regions. First-round RT-PCR relied on HTBI primers, and a second-round multiplex PCR came next. In TCRdb, the multiplex PCR reads were re-called with MiXCR into one record per CDR3 protein. The sample yields about 640,000 distinct CDR3 sequences, about two fifths seen once. The CDR3 covers 13 residues. Germline V CDR1 and CDR2: SGDLS, YYNGEE. Every ophthalmopathy donor presented moderate-to-severe activity, CAS ≥3, NOSPECS ≥4 and duration under 3 months. The sequenced sample was peripheral blood. The sequence was collected from an adult man with Graves' ophthalmopathy. The chain employs TRBV9 and TRBJ2-2; D not resolved. Here the CDR3 reads CAGRNGWAGELFF. CDR3 bases: TGTGCCGGCAGAAATGGATGGGCCGGGGAGCTGTTTTTT.